The present T cell receptor beta chain was sequenced within a study of cytomegalovirus exposure and HLA in healthy donors (dated by TCRdb to the late 2010s). With regard to the full study: An earlier analysis of roughly 500 of the donors reported 276 Gb of sequence data and around 110 million unique TCR beta sequences obtained from roughly 170 million T cells. An early release that covered fewer than 800 HLA-typed donors contained approximately 300 gigabases of sequencing data and approximately 85 million unique TCR sequences. Of the 300 to 500 genotyped donors, 75% to 85% were placed in the genetic ancestry cluster associated with self-reported Caucasian donors. The study was designed to test whether signatures of past pathogen exposure could be identified by cataloging public T cell receptors. Using immunosequencing, the study profiled T cell repertoires from 500 to 800 subjects and related those repertoires to cytomegalovirus serostatus. Along with the approximately 700-subject first cohort, a separate validation cohort of around 120 different subjects was used. High-throughput TCR immunosequencing, statistical association of individual TCRs with disease status, and machine learning were combined to predict cytomegalovirus infection status. A later analysis re-analyzed previously published TCR beta repertoires from roughly 690 donors and added high-resolution HLA genotyping to study TCR occurrence patterns. In the later analysis, no new phenotypic data were used to find candidate immune exposures; instead, reliance was placed on TCR beta sequences and their occurrence across donors. An earlier analysis of approximately 640 of the donors applied high-throughput TCR beta sequencing to assess whether each TCR beta V gene segment acted as functional or pseudogenic. Donor age, sex, ethnicity and CMV serostatus were collected together with the repertoire data. A later genetic analysis took genome-wide SNP genotypes for about 55% of the 666 donors and used that subset as a discovery cohort. Every discovery cohort repertoire had been produced on one sequencing platform. Class I and class II HLA loci were covered by the typing at four-digit resolution. The number of typed donors differed by locus: 629-630 for A, B, C, DRB1 and DQB1; approximately 520 for DQA1; approximately 610 for DPA1; and about 450 for DPB1. Four or five DR-DQ haplotypes were handled as single units for association and clustering, since linkage in the cohort was strong. Among a few hundred genotyped donors of the cohort, an average of about 240,000 unique TCR beta nucleotide sequences were sequenced per donor, around 20% of them non-productive. Paper-wide results and their limitations: In a later analysis, HLA-associated TCR beta chains showed more clonal expansion and lower generation probabilities than non-associated chains that were equally common. Strong co-occurrence of HLA alleles, especially DR and DQ, made assigning TCR associations to individual alleles difficult. In an earlier analysis of roughly 560 of the donors, most TCR beta V segments were observed in productive rearrangements about 87% or about 30% of the time, broadly matching IMGT annotations. In a later analysis, most CMV-associated TCR beta chains were found to appear HLA-restricted, with HLA associations seemingly driven largely by CMV exposure. Because some donors lacked HLA typing at each locus, the association tests relied only on the typed subset. Compared with the roughly 720-donor mean, donors in an Asian-associated ancestry cluster had fewer N-insertions in productive TCRs, according to a later genetic analysis. Roughly uniform sequencing depth across donors was assumed in presence/absence analyses, although this assumption may not hold. A cluster of highly shared sequence variants was judged likely to represent a technical artifact of the sequencing pipeline. In a later analysis, about 16,000 TCR beta sequences were associated with specific HLA alleles at a false discovery rate of 0.05. According to a later analysis, parvovirus B19, influenza, CMV and Epstein-Barr virus appeared linked to several top co-occurrence clusters. The earlier analysis of approximately 560 of the donors excluded roughly 17 rarely observed V segments, including chromosome 9 orphons, because counts were too low. Correlated functional status among segregating V segments might reflect linkage disequilibrium, but an unknown experimental factor could not be ruled out. The authors suggested that the approach could potentially be extended to other disease states and immunological phenotypes. In a later genetic analysis, a missense DCLRE1C variant was associated with V-gene and J-gene trimming of TCR beta chains, and the association was replicated in an independent cohort. The study gave a list of under 200 TCR beta chains associated with cytomegalovirus. The classifier was reported to diagnose cytomegalovirus status with high specificity and sensitivity in both the original and validation cohorts. This cohort had only TCR beta chains sequenced, and the lack of alpha or paired-chain data limited which features could be detected. A further reported finding was that TCR beta sequences accurately predicted the HLA-A and HLA-B alleles for most subjects in the first cohort. In vitro tests confirmed that a few of the cytomegalovirus-associated TCR beta chains recognize cytomegalovirus antigens. Because the 87-base-pair reads could not distinguish some IMGT-functional V segments, including TRBV6-2 and TRBV6-3, those segments were excluded. Most TCR sequences were seen in very few donors, while some public TCRs were found in many individuals. CMV serostatus was the only immune exposure information available for the cohort. In a later analysis, TCR association rates were found to vary across HLA loci, with the most associated TCRs seen for DRB1 alleles and the fewest for HLA-C alleles.

This clone was counted once. The clone's antigen remains unknown. No much larger clone is present one base from it, and per-base qualities are unavailable. The germline V gene sets CDR1 to MDHEN and CDR2 to SYDVKM. From the cysteine through the phenylalanine, the CDR3 covers 16 amino acids. Just CDR3 DNA is preserved here, 48 bases in frame from base 1. V lost 5 bases and J lost 6 bases, and the count of bases not matched to a germline gene is 12. The method behind the library was the immunoSEQ multiplex PCR assay. The multiplex PCR relied on a mix of 60 forward primers for TCR Vbeta segments and 13 reverse primers for TCR Jbeta segments. A multiplex PCR assay on genomic DNA amplified the CDR3 region of rearranged TCR beta genes. Amplified TCR beta libraries were sequenced as 87-base-pair reads on the Illumina HiSeq System. The original methods were these. A later analysis tallied around 82 million unique TCR beta chains across the 640 or so repertoires, and some 12 million of those chains were shared by two or more donors. A nearest-neighbor algorithm error-corrected the raw reads and collapsed the reads into unique sequences, merging closely related sequences to remove PCR and sequencing errors. CDR3 sequences were aligned to IMGT reference sequences to assign V, D and J gene segments. For a sequence to be retained, at least a six-nucleotide match to both a V gene segment and a J gene segment was required. A rearrangement was called productive if the CDR3 had no stop codons and remained in frame with V and J, and every other rearrangement was called non-productive. CDR3 was defined by IMGT convention, running from the second conserved V-encoded cysteine to the conserved J-encoded phenylalanine. The earlier analysis of a few hundred of the donors excluded any sequence lacking an unambiguous match to a single V gene segment. An earlier analysis of a few hundred of the donors classified V segments as functional when productive rearrangements were above 56.7% and as segregating when the standard deviation between donors was above 5%. To diagnose cytomegalovirus status from the catalog of TCR beta chain sequences, a statistical classification framework was built. In a later analysis, TCR nucleotide sequences were compared against IMGT/GENE-DB human TR gene sequences so that V and J genes could be assigned. A later analysis assigned CDR3 sequences and most-parsimonious VDJ recombination scenarios with the TCRdist pipeline. In a later analysis, every TCR beta chain was defined by the combination of its CDR3 amino acid sequence and its V-gene family, and reads without a unique V-gene family were dropped. To address suspected cross-contamination and a sequencing artifact, a later analysis removed a few hundred highly shared, low-generation-probability nucleotide sequences. A later analysis calculated a clonal expansion index for each public chain from normalized within-repertoire ranks of inferred template counts. In a later analysis, generation probabilities were computed using a VDJ recombination model fitted to out-of-frame rearrangements, and the results were checked against IGoR. Hypergeometric tests were used in a later analysis to score TCR-TCR, TCR-HLA and TCR-CMV co-occurrence, with a repertoire-size bias correction applied to the TCR pairs. In a later analysis, false discovery rates were estimated by permuting HLA or CMV assignments 20 times. In a later analysis, co-occurring TCRs were grouped using DBSCAN, and TCRdist sequence similarity was added for clustering within HLA-allele-positive subsets. Repertoires with fewer than 30,000 or more than 120,000 public chains were left out of co-occurrence clustering, as were four to six repertoires with anomalous nucleotide sharing. This immuneACCESS table, as held by TCRdb, lists in-frame sequences with V and J called but not all clones. Of the missing ones, under half trace to an unresolved V gene in checked studies; the others have no known cause. Clone size and the V and J calls come from that table; the DNA yielded D and trimming. Counted in this sample were about 160,000 clones; about four fifths of them appeared once. The ten largest clones take up more than 1.3% of the sample.

The cohort was made up of around 720 healthy bone marrow donors. At the time of sampling, all cohort members were nominally healthy, though unrecorded immune exposures were likely present. The donor was CMV seropositive and was included in the group of 290 or so seropositive cohort members. A peripheral blood sample was collected from each donor, and TCR beta sequencing was performed on peripheral blood mononuclear cells. The Qiagen DNeasy Blood Extraction Kit was used to extract genomic DNA from the blood cell samples. What was sequenced was PBMCs. The chain is assembled from TRBV28 and TRBJ2-3, with 9 central nucleotides matching TRBD2. The sequence came from a girl under 18 in good health and CMV-seropositive. The DNA sequence is as follows: TGTGCCAGCAGTGCCAGTTGGGCGGGGGGGCCCGATACGCAGTATTTT. It translates as CASSASWAGGPDTQYF.